A selection of T cell receptor beta chains follows, all from one sample in a study of blood T cell repertoires in COVID-19. Sequencing was performed with immunoSEQ multiplex PCR; in TCRdb, only in-frame clones are kept and a portion is missing. The data hold under 200,000 clones, with roughly 85% observed a single time. Sequencing was performed on peripheral blood. These receptor sequences come from a man in his sixties with active or convalescent COVID-19. CDR3s include the opening cysteine and the closing phenylalanine or tryptophan. A D gene is named only where the DNA matches it firmly. Size values are once, few and many counts, or a class for expanded clones, and some rows have none.

J gene: TRBJ2-1; clone size: NA; V gene: TRBV18; D gene: NA; CDR3 protein: CASSPLAMKTNEQFF; CDR3 DNA: TGTGCCAGCTCACCACTAGCTATGAAAACCAATGAGCAGTTCTTC
J gene: TRBJ2-1; clone size: NA; V gene: TRBV5-6; D gene: TRBD2; CDR3 protein: CASSLVRGGGNEQFF; CDR3 DNA: TGTGCCAGCAGCTTGGTGCGGGGGGGCGGCAATGAGCAGTTCTTC
J gene: TRBJ1-5; clone size: NA; V gene: TRBV6-4; D gene: NA; CDR3 protein: CASIFMDRIDQPQHF; CDR3 DNA: TGTGCCAGCATTTTTATGGACAGAATTGATCAGCCCCAGCATTTT
J gene: TRBJ1-6; clone size: NA; V gene: TRBV2; D gene: NA; CDR3 protein: CASSTSGQVTTLHF; CDR3 DNA: TGTGCCAGCAGTACCTCCGGACAAGTTACGACCCTCCACTTT
J gene: TRBJ2-3; clone size: NA; V gene: TRBV7-3; D gene: NA; CDR3 protein: CASSPSLQGPTTDTQYF; CDR3 DNA: TGTGCCAGCAGCCCCTCCCTCCAGGGTCCCACTACAGATACGCAGTATTTT
J gene: TRBJ2-4; clone size: once; V gene: TRBV6-5; D gene: NA; CDR3 protein: CASRPEGRDIQYF; CDR3 DNA: TGTGCCAGCAGGCCGGAGGGTAGAGACATTCAGTACTTC
J gene: TRBJ2-5; clone size: few; V gene: TRBV3-1/TRBV3-2; D gene: NA; CDR3 protein: CASTFGGADETQYF; CDR3 DNA: TGTGCCAGCACTTTTGGGGGGGCCGATGAGACCCAGTACTTC
J gene: TRBJ2-5; clone size: NA; V gene: TRBV7-2; D gene: TRBD2; CDR3 protein: CASSLGASGGQETQYF; CDR3 DNA: TGTGCCAGCAGCCTCGGGGCTAGCGGGGGTCAGGAGACCCAGTACTTC
J gene: TRBJ2-5; clone size: NA; V gene: TRBV5-1; D gene: TRBD2; CDR3 protein: CASSPQTSGETQYF; CDR3 DNA: TGCGCCAGCAGCCCTCAGACTAGCGGAGAGACCCAGTACTTC
J gene: TRBJ1-1; clone size: NA; V gene: TRBV7-8; D gene: NA; CDR3 protein: CASSLEPQATNTEAFF; CDR3 DNA: TGTGCCAGCAGCTTAGAGCCGCAGGCCACGAACACTGAAGCTTTCTTT
J gene: TRBJ1-1; clone size: NA; V gene: TRBV20-1; D gene: NA; CDR3 protein: CSARGRGTAFF; CDR3 DNA: TGCAGTGCTAGGGGGAGGGGCACGGCTTTCTTT
J gene: TRBJ1-5; clone size: NA; V gene: TRBV2; D gene: NA; CDR3 protein: CASSAQGAPQQPQHF; CDR3 DNA: TGTGCCAGCAGTGCCCAAGGGGCCCCGCAACAGCCCCAGCATTTT
J gene: TRBJ2-1; clone size: NA; V gene: TRBV3-1/TRBV3-2; D gene: TRBD1; CDR3 protein: CASSPWLDRVKNEQFF; CDR3 DNA: TGTGCCAGCAGCCCCTGGTTGGACAGGGTAAAGAATGAGCAGTTCTTC
J gene: TRBJ1-2; clone size: NA; V gene: TRBV12-3/TRBV12-4; D gene: TRBD1; CDR3 protein: CASSSGQGSGYTF; CDR3 DNA: TGTGCCAGCAGTTCGGGACAGGGGTCTGGCTACACCTTC
J gene: TRBJ1-1; clone size: NA; V gene: TRBV6-5; D gene: TRBD1; CDR3 protein: CASTRTGGNTEAFF; CDR3 DNA: TGTGCCAGCACCCGGACAGGGGGGAACACTGAAGCTTTCTTT
J gene: TRBJ1-1; clone size: once; V gene: TRBV19; D gene: TRBD1; CDR3 protein: CASSSDRGRSGWAFF; CDR3 DNA: TGTGCCAGTAGTTCAGACAGGGGGCGCTCAGGGTGGGCTTTCTTT
J gene: TRBJ2-6; clone size: NA; V gene: TRBV7-9; D gene: NA; CDR3 protein: CASGTGISGANVLTF; CDR3 DNA: TGTGCCAGCGGCACAGGTATATCTGGGGCCAACGTCCTGACTTTC
J gene: TRBJ2-7; clone size: NA; V gene: TRBV13; D gene: TRBD1; CDR3 protein: CASSLTGVEQYF; CDR3 DNA: TGTGCCAGCAGTTTAACAGGGGTCGAGCAGTACTTC
J gene: TRBJ2-3; clone size: NA; V gene: TRBV10-3; D gene: TRBD2; CDR3 protein: CAISGTSPPDTQYF; CDR3 DNA: TGTGCCATCAGTGGGACTAGCCCTCCAGATACGCAGTATTTT
J gene: TRBJ1-4; clone size: NA; V gene: TRBV27; D gene: TRBD1; CDR3 protein: CASSFLGQGTKLFF; CDR3 DNA: TGTGCCAGCAGTTTCTTGGGACAGGGTACAAAACTGTTTTTT
J gene: TRBJ1-2; clone size: NA; V gene: TRBV7-9; D gene: NA; CDR3 protein: CASSLEQTNYGYTF; CDR3 DNA: TGTGCCAGCAGCTTAGAACAGACAAACTATGGCTACACCTTC
J gene: TRBJ2-1; clone size: NA; V gene: TRBV7-2; D gene: TRBD2; CDR3 protein: CASSLERLAGYNEQFF; CDR3 DNA: TGTGCCAGCAGCTTAGAGCGACTAGCGGGTTACAATGAGCAGTTCTTC
J gene: TRBJ2-7; clone size: NA; V gene: TRBV11-2; D gene: NA; CDR3 protein: CASSLRTRTSSYEQYF; CDR3 DNA: TGTGCCAGCAGCTTACGAACCAGGACTTCCAGCTACGAGCAGTACTTC
J gene: TRBJ1-3; clone size: NA; V gene: TRBV9; D gene: NA; CDR3 protein: CASSVGAGQGNGNTIYF; CDR3 DNA: TGTGCCAGCAGCGTAGGAGCCGGTCAGGGGAATGGAAACACCATATATTTT
J gene: TRBJ1-2; clone size: NA; V gene: TRBV18; D gene: NA; CDR3 protein: CASSQPAYGYTF; CDR3 DNA: TGTGCCAGCTCACAACCGGCCTATGGCTACACCTTC
J gene: TRBJ1-5; clone size: NA; V gene: TRBV6-8; D gene: TRBD1; CDR3 protein: CASSYIRDRNLSRNQPQHF; CDR3 DNA: TGTGCCAGCAGTTACATCCGGGACAGGAACCTTTCACGCAATCAGCCCCAGCATTTT
J gene: TRBJ1-5; clone size: few; V gene: TRBV15; D gene: NA; CDR3 protein: CATSRDVQANQPQHF; CDR3 DNA: TGTGCCACCAGCAGAGACGTTCAGGCAAATCAGCCCCAGCATTTT
J gene: TRBJ2-2; clone size: NA; V gene: TRBV6-1; D gene: TRBD1; CDR3 protein: CASSELGQGAGELFF; CDR3 DNA: TGTGCCAGCAGTGAGCTGGGACAGGGGGCCGGGGAGCTGTTTTTT
J gene: TRBJ1-4; clone size: NA; V gene: TRBV2; D gene: NA; CDR3 protein: CASNLESNEKLFF; CDR3 DNA: TGTGCCAGCAACCTGGAGAGTAATGAAAAACTGTTTTTT
J gene: TRBJ1-5; clone size: NA; V gene: TRBV2; D gene: NA; CDR3 protein: CASSGQYNQPQHF; CDR3 DNA: TGTGCCAGCAGTGGACAGTACAATCAGCCCCAGCATTTT
J gene: TRBJ2-5; clone size: NA; V gene: TRBV3-1/TRBV3-2; D gene: NA; CDR3 protein: CASSQVGGEETQYF; CDR3 DNA: TGTGCCAGCAGCCAAGTTGGCGGGGAAGAGACCCAGTACTTC
J gene: TRBJ1-1; clone size: NA; V gene: TRBV3-1/TRBV3-2; D gene: NA; CDR3 protein: CASSQGGSPTEAFF; CDR3 DNA: TGTGCCAGCAGCCAAGGGGGCAGTCCGACTGAAGCTTTCTTT
J gene: TRBJ1-2; clone size: NA; V gene: TRBV5-1; D gene: TRBD1; CDR3 protein: CASSPHGTGTNYGYTF; CDR3 DNA: TGCGCCAGCAGCCCCCACGGGACAGGAACTAACTATGGCTACACCTTC
J gene: TRBJ2-3; clone size: NA; V gene: TRBV6-1; D gene: NA; CDR3 protein: CASSEGGVKDTQYF; CDR3 DNA: TGTGCCAGCAGTGAAGGGGGGGTCAAGGATACGCAGTATTTT
J gene: TRBJ1-3; clone size: NA; V gene: TRBV25-1; D gene: NA; CDR3 protein: CASSRTLGNTIYF; CDR3 DNA: TGTGCCAGCAGTCGGACTCTTGGAAACACCATATATTTT
J gene: TRBJ1-1; clone size: NA; V gene: TRBV6-6; D gene: NA; CDR3 protein: CASTAGGGGTEAFF; CDR3 DNA: TGTGCCAGCACCGCGGGGGGGGGCGGCACTGAAGCTTTCTTT
J gene: TRBJ1-6; clone size: NA; V gene: TRBV12-3/TRBV12-4; D gene: NA; CDR3 protein: CASARSYNSPLHF; CDR3 DNA: TGTGCCAGCGCGCGCTCCTATAATTCACCCCTCCACTTT
J gene: TRBJ2-1; clone size: NA; V gene: TRBV15; D gene: NA; CDR3 protein: CATSRDMSAGKYNEQFF; CDR3 DNA: TGTGCCACCAGCAGAGATATGAGTGCGGGGAAATACAATGAGCAGTTCTTC
J gene: TRBJ1-4; clone size: NA; V gene: TRBV5-1; D gene: TRBD1; CDR3 protein: CASSPGGEKLFF; CDR3 DNA: TGCGCCAGCAGCCCAGGGGGTGAAAAACTGTTTTTT
J gene: TRBJ2-2; clone size: NA; V gene: TRBV9; D gene: NA; CDR3 protein: CASSVEAGAGTGELFF; CDR3 DNA: TGTGCCAGCAGCGTAGAGGCAGGGGCGGGCACCGGGGAGCTGTTTTTT
J gene: TRBJ2-2; clone size: NA; V gene: TRBV2; D gene: TRBD1; CDR3 protein: CASAGQGGTGELFF; CDR3 DNA: TGTGCCAGCGCAGGACAGGGGGGCACCGGGGAGCTGTTTTTT
J gene: TRBJ1-2; clone size: NA; V gene: TRBV6-1; D gene: TRBD1; CDR3 protein: CASSTGQGNYGYTF; CDR3 DNA: TGTGCCAGCAGTACCGGACAGGGAAACTATGGCTACACCTTC
J gene: TRBJ2-3; clone size: NA; V gene: TRBV11-3; D gene: TRBD2; CDR3 protein: CASSQASGGASQYF; CDR3 DNA: TGTGCCAGCAGCCAGGCCAGCGGGGGGGCCTCGCAGTATTTT
J gene: TRBJ1-5; clone size: NA; V gene: TRBV6-1; D gene: NA; CDR3 protein: CASSETGDSNQPQHF; CDR3 DNA: TGTGCCAGCAGTGAGACGGGGGATAGCAATCAGCCCCAGCATTTT
J gene: TRBJ2-5; clone size: NA; V gene: TRBV6-5; D gene: TRBD2; CDR3 protein: CASSYSSGGLQETQYF; CDR3 DNA: TGTGCCAGCAGTTACTCCTCGGGGGGGCTCCAAGAGACCCAGTACTTC
J gene: TRBJ1-2; clone size: NA; V gene: TRBV4-1; D gene: TRBD1; CDR3 protein: CASSQVTGTGRYGYTF; CDR3 DNA: TGCGCCAGCAGCCAAGTTACCGGGACAGGGAGGTATGGCTACACCTTC
J gene: TRBJ2-6; clone size: NA; V gene: TRBV3-1/TRBV3-2; D gene: NA; CDR3 protein: CASSAGGANVLTF; CDR3 DNA: TGTGCCAGCTCGGCGGGAGGGGCCAACGTCCTGACTTTC
J gene: TRBJ2-1; clone size: NA; V gene: TRBV5-1; D gene: TRBD1; CDR3 protein: CASSFNGQGTNEQFF; CDR3 DNA: TGCGCCAGCAGCTTCAACGGACAGGGAACCAATGAGCAGTTCTTC
J gene: TRBJ2-5; clone size: NA; V gene: TRBV30; D gene: NA; CDR3 protein: CAWNPTRPETQYF; CDR3 DNA: TGTGCCTGGAACCCAACTAGACCAGAGACCCAGTACTTC
J gene: TRBJ1-2; clone size: NA; V gene: TRBV7-8; D gene: NA; CDR3 protein: CASSTQTGSNYGYTF; CDR3 DNA: TGTGCCAGCAGCACCCAGACAGGATCTAACTATGGCTACACCTTC
J gene: TRBJ2-7; clone size: NA; V gene: TRBV20-1; D gene: TRBD1; CDR3 protein: CSASFRTGGYEQYF; CDR3 DNA: TGCAGTGCTAGTTTTCGGACAGGGGGATACGAGCAGTACTTC